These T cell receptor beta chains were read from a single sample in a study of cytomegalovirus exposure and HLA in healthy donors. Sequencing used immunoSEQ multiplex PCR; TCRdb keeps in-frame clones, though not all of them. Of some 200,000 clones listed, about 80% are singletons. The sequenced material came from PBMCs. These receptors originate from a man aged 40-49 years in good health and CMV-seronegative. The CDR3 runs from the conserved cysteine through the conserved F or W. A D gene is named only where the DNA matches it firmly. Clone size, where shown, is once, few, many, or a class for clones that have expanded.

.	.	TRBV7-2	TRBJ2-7	CASSLAYGELNEQYF	TGTGCCAGCAGCTTAGCCTACGGGGAACTCAACGAGCAGTACTTC
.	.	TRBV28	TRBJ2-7	CASRNPGIGYEQYF	TGTGCCAGCAGGAACCCGGGAATCGGTTACGAGCAGTACTTC
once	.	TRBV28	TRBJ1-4	CASSPHRVENEKLFF	TGTGCCAGCAGTCCTCACAGGGTTGAAAATGAAAAACTGTTTTTT
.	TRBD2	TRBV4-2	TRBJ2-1	CASSQVGTSGNEQFF	TGTGCCAGCAGCCAAGTGGGAACTAGCGGTAATGAGCAGTTCTTC
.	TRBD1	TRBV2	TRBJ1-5	CASNLDRESNQPQHF	TGTGCCAGCAACTTGGACAGGGAAAGCAATCAGCCCCAGCATTTT
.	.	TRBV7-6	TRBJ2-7	CASSFSAGGEQYF	TGTGCCAGCAGCTTTAGTGCTGGGGGGGAGCAGTACTTC
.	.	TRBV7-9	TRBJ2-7	CASSSPPGVYEQYF	TGTGCCAGCAGCTCCCCCCCGGGGGTCTACGAGCAGTACTTC
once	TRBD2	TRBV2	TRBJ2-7	CASGGGAGGPLEQYF	TGTGCCAGCGGGGGGGGAGCGGGGGGGCCGCTCGAGCAGTACTTC
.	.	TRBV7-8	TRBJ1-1	CASSLVGGSTEAFF	TGTGCCAGCAGCTTAGTCGGGGGTAGCACTGAAGCTTTCTTT
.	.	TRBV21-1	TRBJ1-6	CASSNDRGQRNNSPLHF	TGTGCCAGCAGCAACGACAGGGGGCAGAGAAATAATTCACCCCTCCACTTT
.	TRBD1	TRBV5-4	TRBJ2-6	CASSPWTGRSSGANVLTF	TGTGCCAGCAGCCCCTGGACAGGGAGGAGCTCTGGGGCCAACGTCCTGACTTTC
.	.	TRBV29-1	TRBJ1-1	CSVDNGGFATEAFF	TGCAGCGTTGATAACGGAGGGTTTGCCACTGAAGCTTTCTTT
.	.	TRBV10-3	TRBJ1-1	CAISEIGGAMGTEAFF	TGTGCCATCAGCGAGATAGGGGGGGCAATGGGGACTGAAGCTTTCTTT
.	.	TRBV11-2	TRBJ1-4	CASSYWEGLGEKLFF	TGTGCCAGCAGCTATTGGGAGGGGTTAGGCGAAAAACTGTTTTTT
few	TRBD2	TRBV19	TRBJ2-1	CATSPPGLGYNEQFF	TGTGCCACCTCACCACCGGGACTAGGCTACAATGAGCAGTTCTTC
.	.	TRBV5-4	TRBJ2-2	CASSQEWTSSTGELFF	TGCGCCAGCAGCCAAGAATGGACTTCCTCTACCGGGGAGCTGTTTTTT
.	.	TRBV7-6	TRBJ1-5	CASSLVASNQPQHF	TGTGCCAGCAGCTTAGTAGCGAGTAATCAGCCCCAGCATTTT
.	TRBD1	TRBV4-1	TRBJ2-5	CASSQGGTGAETQYF	TGCGCCAGCAGCCAAGGAGGGACAGGGGCCGAGACCCAGTACTTC
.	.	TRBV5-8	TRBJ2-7	CASSLGTGFAISEQYF	TGTGCCAGCAGCTTGGGTACAGGGTTTGCCATCTCCGAGCAGTACTTC
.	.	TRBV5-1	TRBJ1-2	CASSLGQGGEGYTF	TGCGCCAGCAGCTTGGGGCAGGGTGGGGAAGGCTACACCTTC
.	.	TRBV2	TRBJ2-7	CASSYIILTYEQYF	TGTGCCAGCAGTTACATCATCCTTACCTACGAGCAGTACTTC
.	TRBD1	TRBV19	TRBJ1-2	CASHLTGTPRGYTF	TGTGCCAGCCACTTGACAGGGACTCCTCGTGGCTACACCTTC
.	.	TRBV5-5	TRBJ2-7	CASSNLRDYEQYF	TGTGCCAGCAGCAACCTGAGGGACTACGAGCAGTACTTC
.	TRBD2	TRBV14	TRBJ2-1	CASSQDLLAGVDEQFF	TGTGCCAGCAGCCAAGATCTGCTAGCGGGCGTAGATGAGCAGTTCTTC
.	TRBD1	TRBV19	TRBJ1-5	CASSRTGYVPQPQHF	TGTGCCAGTAGTAGGACAGGCTACGTTCCCCAGCCCCAGCATTTT
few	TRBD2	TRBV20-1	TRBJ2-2	CSAAGGGELFF	TGCAGTGCTGCGGGGGGCGGGGAGCTGTTTTTT
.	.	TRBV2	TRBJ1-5	CASSGQGSLNQPQHF	TGTGCCAGCAGCGGTCAGGGGTCGCTAAATCAGCCCCAGCATTTT
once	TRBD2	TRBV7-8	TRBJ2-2	CASSARLAADGELFF	TGTGCCAGCAGCGCTAGACTAGCGGCAGACGGGGAGCTGTTTTTT
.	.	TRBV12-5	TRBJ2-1	CASGLLGGRSYNEQFF	TGTGCTAGTGGGTTGTTAGGGGGTCGTTCCTACAATGAGCAGTTCTTC
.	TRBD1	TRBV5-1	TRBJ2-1	CASSSGQGPYNEQFF	TGCGCCAGCAGCTCCGGACAGGGCCCCTACAATGAGCAGTTCTTC
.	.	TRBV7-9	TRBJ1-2	CASSPQEGRLIGYTF	TGTGCCAGCAGCCCCCAAGAGGGCCGTCTTATTGGCTACACCTTC
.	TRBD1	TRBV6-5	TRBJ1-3	CASRRDSNTGNTIYF	TGTGCCAGCAGGAGGGACAGCAACACTGGAAACACCATATATTTT
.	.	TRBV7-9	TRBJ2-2	CASSLRDKTNTGELFF	TGTGCCAGCAGCTTACGCGACAAAACGAACACCGGGGAGCTGTTTTTT
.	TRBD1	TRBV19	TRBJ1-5	CASSINPRQGAHQPQHF	TGTGCCAGTAGTATAAACCCACGACAGGGGGCTCATCAGCCCCAGCATTTT
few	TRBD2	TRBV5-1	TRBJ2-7	CASRKTSGSSYEQYF	TGCGCCAGCAGGAAGACTAGCGGGAGCTCCTACGAGCAGTACTTC
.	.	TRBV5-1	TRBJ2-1	CASSLAVGATTYNEQFF	TGCGCCAGCAGCTTGGCAGTAGGGGCCACCACCTACAATGAGCAGTTCTTC
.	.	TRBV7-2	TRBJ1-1	CASSFREVTEAFF	TGTGCCAGCAGCTTTAGGGAGGTCACTGAAGCTTTCTTT
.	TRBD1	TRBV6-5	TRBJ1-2	CASSPGQGRYGYTF	TGTGCCAGCAGCCCTGGACAGGGAAGATATGGCTACACCTTC
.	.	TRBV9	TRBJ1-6	CASSPQHNSPLHF	TGTGCCAGCAGCCCACAACATAATTCACCCCTCCACTTT
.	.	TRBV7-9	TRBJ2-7	CASSSYYEQYF	TGTGCCAGCAGCTCCTATTACGAGCAGTACTTC
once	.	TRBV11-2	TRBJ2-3	CASSLAGVLTDTQYF	TGTGCCAGCAGCTTAGCGGGGGTGCTCACAGATACGCAGTATTTT
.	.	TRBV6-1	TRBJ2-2	CASTPGGTNTGELFF	TGTGCCAGCACCCCCGGCGGTACGAACACCGGGGAGCTGTTTTTT
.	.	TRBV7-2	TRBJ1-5	CASSLSEGYSNQPQHF	TGTGCCAGCAGCTTATCGGAGGGATATAGCAATCAGCCCCAGCATTTT
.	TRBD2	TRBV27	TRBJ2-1	CASSPGLAGNEQFF	TGTGCCAGCAGTCCCGGACTAGCGGGAAATGAGCAGTTCTTC
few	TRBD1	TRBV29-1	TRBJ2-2	CSAGTGIGELFF	TGCAGCGCCGGGACAGGGATCGGGGAGCTGTTTTTT
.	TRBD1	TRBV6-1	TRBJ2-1	CASIGQGNYNEQFF	TGTGCCAGCATTGGACAGGGGAATTACAATGAGCAGTTCTTC
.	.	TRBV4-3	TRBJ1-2	CASSHGREIRFGYTF	TGCGCCAGCAGCCACGGCAGGGAAATTAGATTCGGCTACACCTTC
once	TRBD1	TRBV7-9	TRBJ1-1	CASSFWTGGNTEAFF	TGTGCCAGCAGCTTCTGGACAGGGGGGAACACTGAAGCTTTCTTT
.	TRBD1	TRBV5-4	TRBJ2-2	CASSHRDRGAGELFF	TGTGCCAGCAGCCACCGGGACAGGGGCGCCGGGGAGCTGTTTTTT
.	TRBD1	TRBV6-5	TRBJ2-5	CASSYSTGRETQYF	TGTGCCAGCAGTTACTCGACAGGGCGGGAGACCCAGTACTTC
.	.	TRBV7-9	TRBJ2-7	CASSLASGDSSYEQYF	TGTGCCAGCAGCTTAGCTAGCGGTGATTCCTCCTACGAGCAGTACTTC
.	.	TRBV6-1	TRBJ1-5	CASSKGGINQPQHF	TGTGCCAGCAGTAAAGGAGGAATTAATCAGCCCCAGCATTTT
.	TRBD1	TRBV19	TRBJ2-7	CASSLGQGNYEQYF	TGTGCCAGTAGCTTGGGACAGGGGAACTACGAGCAGTACTTC
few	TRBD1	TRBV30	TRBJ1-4	CAWSSFVGTGNEKLFF	TGTGCCTGGAGTAGCTTTGTTGGGACAGGGAATGAAAAACTGTTTTTT
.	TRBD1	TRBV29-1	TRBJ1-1	CSVGTVGPEAFF	TGCAGCGTGGGGACAGTAGGCCCTGAAGCTTTCTTT
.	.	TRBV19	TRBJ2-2	CASSIDRGKGHTGELFF	TGTGCCAGTAGTATAGATAGGGGTAAGGGCCACACCGGGGAGCTGTTTTTT